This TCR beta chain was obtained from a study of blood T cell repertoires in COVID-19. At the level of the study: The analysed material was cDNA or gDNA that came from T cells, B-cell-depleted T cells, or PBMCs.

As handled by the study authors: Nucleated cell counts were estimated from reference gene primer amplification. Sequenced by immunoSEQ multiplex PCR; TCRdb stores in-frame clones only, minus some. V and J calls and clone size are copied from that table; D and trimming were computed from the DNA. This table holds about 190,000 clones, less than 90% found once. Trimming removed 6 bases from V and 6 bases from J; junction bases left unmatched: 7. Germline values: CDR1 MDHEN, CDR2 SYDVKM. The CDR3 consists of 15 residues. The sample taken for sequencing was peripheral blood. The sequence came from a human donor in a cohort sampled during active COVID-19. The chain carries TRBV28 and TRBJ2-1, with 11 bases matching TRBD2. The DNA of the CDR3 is TGTGCCAGCAGAGATAGCGGGAGGGTGGGCAATGAGCAGTTCTTC. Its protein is CASRDSGRVGNEQFF. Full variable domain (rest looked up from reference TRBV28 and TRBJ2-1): DVKVTQSSRYLVKRTGEKVFLECVQDMDHENMFWYRQDPGLGLRLIYFSYDVKMKEKGDIPEGYSVSREKKERFSLILESASTNQTSMYLCASRDSGRVGNEQFFGPGTRLTVL.